The following is a T cell receptor (beta chain) sequence with its context. Its antigen is still unknown. This sample is part of a study of T cell clusters in autoimmune cytopenias. The CDR3 covers 15 residues. The germline CDR1 and CDR2 sequences are KGHSH and LQKENI. TRB was amplified by touch-down multiplex PCR, primer pools A and B combined. From the multiplex PCR reads, TCRdb lists one entry per CDR3 protein and no DNA. This specimen shows under 15,000 distinct CDR3 sequences; the ten leading clones hold 23%. Each sample's input was roughly 270 ng genomic DNA, 35,000 to 40,000 genome equivalents. Study-wide findings and caveats: The cluster-lack signature was not seen for secondary cytopenia versus chronic lymphocytic leukemia. Exclusive TRB clusters were almost three-fold more numerous in healthy donors than in active autoimmune hepatitis.

These records were also assigned to another study, of T cell repertoires in aging, cancer and after chemotherapy. As that report states: Over several months to years, re-sampled healthy donor repertoires clearly shared clones. These repertoire data do not allow conclusions about immunological memory after chemotherapy.

This TCR was recovered from a human donor in good health. The genes are TRBV18 and TRBJ2-3. Input material: peripheral blood. The CDR3 region is CASSPDRQARNTQYF.